The rows below give T cell receptor beta chains drawn from one sample of a study of T cell responses to AZD1222 COVID-19 vaccine. The assay was immunoSEQ multiplex PCR, and TCRdb's table has in-frame clones only and misses some. Among some 160,000 clones listed, 88% were seen once. The source was peripheral blood, collected on day 0 of AZD1222 vaccination. These receptor sequences come from an adult in good health. Both conserved end residues are part of each CDR3. The D gene is left open where the match is weak.

D | J | V | DNA | CDR3
. | TRBJ2-6 | TRBV11-2 | TGTGCCAGCAGCCTTCGTGGACAGCCCAACTCTGGGGCCAACGTCCTGACTTTC | CASSLRGQPNSGANVLTF
. | TRBJ1-1 | TRBV4-1 | TGCGCCAGCAGCCAAGATTACCCCGGTTATTACGCTGAAGCTTTCTTT | CASSQDYPGYYAEAFF
. | TRBJ1-4 | TRBV6-1 | TGTGCCAGCAGTGAAAGGGCAGCCCGGAGTGAAAAACTGTTTTTT | CASSERAARSEKLFF
. | TRBJ1-3 | TRBV24-1 | TGTGCCACCAGTGATTCGACAGAATCTGGAAACACCATATATTTT | CATSDSTESGNTIYF
. | TRBJ1-5 | TRBV19 | TGTGCCAGTAGTATAGGCCTCAGGGAATCAAATCAGCCCCAGCATTTT | CASSIGLRESNQPQHF
. | TRBJ1-5 | TRBV9 | TGTGCCAGCAGCGTAGACGGAGGGTGGAAGCCCCAGCATTTT | CASSVDGGWKPQHF
. | TRBJ2-5 | TRBV6-4 | TGTGCCAGCAGTCGGAGAGGGGGTGAGGGTGAGACCCAGTACTTC | CASSRRGGEGETQYF
. | TRBJ2-2 | TRBV9 | TGTGCCAGCGGATTAAAGACAGGGAGGGACACCGGGGAGCTGTTTTTT | CASGLKTGRDTGELFF
. | TRBJ2-2 | TRBV18 | TGTGCCAGCTCACCACTACAGAACACCGGGGAGCTGTTTTTT | CASSPLQNTGELFF
. | TRBJ1-3 | TRBV18 | TGTGCCAGCTCAGAAGGGACAGGAAACACCATATATTTT | CASSEGTGNTIYF
. | TRBJ1-6 | TRBV7-2 | TGTGCCAGCAGCCCAGCATTCGGAGGGCCCCTCCACTTT | CASSPAFGGPLHF
TRBD1 | TRBJ1-2 | TRBV5-1 | TGCGCCAGCAGGCCAAGACAGGGGGCGGGCTATGGCTACACCTTC | CASRPRQGAGYGYTF
. | TRBJ2-1 | TRBV10-3 | TGTGCCACCACGGAGGGGTCGAGCTCCTACAATGAGCAGTTCTTC | CATTEGSSSYNEQFF
. | TRBJ2-3 | TRBV6-5 | TGTGCCAGCAGGGGACGCAAGGAGGGGGCAGATACGCAGTATTTT | CASRGRKEGADTQYF
TRBD1 | TRBJ1-1 | TRBV6-5 | TGTGCCAGCACCAGACAGGGATCGGGGACTGAAGCTTTCTTT | CASTRQGSGTEAFF
. | TRBJ1-6 | TRBV30 | TGTGCCTGGAGTGTCGCGGGGGGGCGATCACCCCTCCACTTT | CAWSVAGGRSPLHF
TRBD2 | TRBJ2-5 | TRBV5-1 | TGCGCCAGCAGCAGTGGACTAGCGGGAGGCCATGGGACCCAGTACTTC | CASSSGLAGGHGTQYF
TRBD2 | TRBJ2-1 | TRBV7-3 | TGTGCCAGCAGGGGAGCTAGCGGGAGGGCCCTGAATGAGCAGTTCTTC | CASRGASGRALNEQFF
. | TRBJ2-5 | TRBV5-6 | TGTGCCAGCAGCCCCCCCCGGGGGGCCCCGGAGACCCAGTACTTC | CASSPPRGAPETQYF
. | TRBJ1-1 | TRBV21-1 | TGTGCCAGCAGCACGGGACACCTGAACACTGAAGCTTTCTTT | CASSTGHLNTEAFF
. | TRBJ1-2 | TRBV5-6 | TGTGCCAGCACCAACACCTCCGTGAAAAGCTACACCTTC | CASTNTSVKSYTF
TRBD1 | TRBJ1-3 | TRBV6-5 | TGTGCCAGCAGGGGACAGGGTCCTGGAAACACCATATATTTT | CASRGQGPGNTIYF
. | TRBJ2-3 | TRBV18 | TGTGCCAGCTCACCAGGGCGCAACGTTGCTAGCACAGATACGCAGTATTTT | CASSPGRNVASTDTQYF
TRBD1 | TRBJ1-1 | TRBV3-1/TRBV3-2 | TGTGCCAGCAGCCCCAGCCTCGGACACCAAGGGGGCTATAACACTGAAGCTTTCTTT | CASSPSLGHQGGYNTEAFF
TRBD1 | TRBJ2-2 | TRBV2 | TGTGCCAGCAGCAACCAGGGGGACACCGGGGAGCTGTTTTTT | CASSNQGDTGELFF
. | TRBJ1-2 | TRBV4-2 | TGTGCCAGCAGCCAAGACAGGACTTATGGCTACACCTTC | CASSQDRTYGYTF
. | TRBJ1-2 | TRBV5-6 | TGTGCCAGCACCCCGGAAATAGCTAACTATGGCTACACCTTC | CASTPEIANYGYTF
TRBD1 | TRBJ1-5 | TRBV6-5 | TGTGCCAGCAGTTACTCCACAGGGGCCAATCAGCCCCAGCATTTT | CASSYSTGANQPQHF
. | TRBJ2-7 | TRBV11-1 | TGTGCCAGCAGCCGTACGAATCAGGGGAATTACGAGCAGTACTTC | CASSRTNQGNYEQYF
. | TRBJ2-2 | TRBV21-1 | TGTGCCAGCAGCCCTCAGGACCCCGGCAGGAACACCGGGGAGCTGTTTTTT | CASSPQDPGRNTGELFF
. | TRBJ1-6 | TRBV18 | TGTGCCAGCTCACCATTTGATTCAAGCTCCTATAATTCACCCCTCCACTTT | CASSPFDSSSYNSPLHF
. | TRBJ2-7 | TRBV7-2 | TGTGCCAGCAGCTTAGGAGTTAAGTACGAGCAGTACTTC | CASSLGVKYEQYF
. | TRBJ2-7 | TRBV6-5 | TGTGCCAGCAGTTACTCGCCGGAGGGCTCCTACGAGCAGTACTTC | CASSYSPEGSYEQYF
. | TRBJ1-5 | TRBV30 | TGTGCCTGGAGTTCCACAAGCAATCAGCCCCAGCATTTT | CAWSSTSNQPQHF
. | TRBJ1-5 | TRBV19 | TGTGCCAGTAGTGGGTACAATCAGCCCCAGCATTTT | CASSGYNQPQHF
TRBD2 | TRBJ2-3 | TRBV7-3 | TGTGCCAGCAGCCTAGCGGGAGGGCCATCAGATACGCAGTATTTT | CASSLAGGPSDTQYF
TRBD1 | TRBJ1-3 | TRBV4-3 | TGCGCCAGCAGCCAAGATGGGACAGGTCAGGGGGGAAACACCATATATTTT | CASSQDGTGQGGNTIYF
. | TRBJ1-3 | TRBV5-4 | TGTGCCAGCAGCTTAGGCGGGGGGTCTGGAAACACCATATATTTT | CASSLGGGSGNTIYF